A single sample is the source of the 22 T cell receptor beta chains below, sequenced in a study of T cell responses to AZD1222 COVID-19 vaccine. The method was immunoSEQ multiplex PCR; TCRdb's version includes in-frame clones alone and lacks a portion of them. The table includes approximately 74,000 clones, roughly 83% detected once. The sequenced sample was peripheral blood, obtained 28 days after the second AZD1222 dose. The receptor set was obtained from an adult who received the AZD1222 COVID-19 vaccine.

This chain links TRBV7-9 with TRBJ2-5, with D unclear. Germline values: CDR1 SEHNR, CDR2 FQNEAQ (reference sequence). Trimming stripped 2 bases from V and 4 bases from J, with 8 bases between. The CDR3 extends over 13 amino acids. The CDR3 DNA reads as TGTGCCAGCAGCTTACAGGCTAGAGAGACCCAGTACTTC. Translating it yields CASSLQARETQYF.

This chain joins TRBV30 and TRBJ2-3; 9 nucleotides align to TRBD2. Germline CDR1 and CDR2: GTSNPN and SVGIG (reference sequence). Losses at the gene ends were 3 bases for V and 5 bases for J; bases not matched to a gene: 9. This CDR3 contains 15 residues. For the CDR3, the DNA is TGTGCCTGGAGAGCGGCGGGAGGGCCAATAGATACGCAGTATTTT. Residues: CAWRAAGGPIDTQYF.

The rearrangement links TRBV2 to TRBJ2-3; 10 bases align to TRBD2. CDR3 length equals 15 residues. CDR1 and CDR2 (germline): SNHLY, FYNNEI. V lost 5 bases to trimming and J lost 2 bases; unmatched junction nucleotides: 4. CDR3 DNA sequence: TGTGCCAGCAGTTCAGCGGGGGGGGTCACAGATACGCAGTATTTT. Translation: CASSSAGGVTDTQYF.

CDR3 nucleotide sequence: TGCGCCAGCAGTCAGGACTTCGACAGGCCTAACTCCTACGAGCAGTACTTC. This gives the protein CASSQDFDRPNSYEQYF. This chain links TRBV23-1 with TRBJ2-7; a weak D match, TRBD1 (6 bases). TRBV23-1 is an ORF, and what it does is uncertain. The CDR3 consists of 17 residues. The V and J ends lost 3 bases and 0 bases respectively, with 18 bases between them.

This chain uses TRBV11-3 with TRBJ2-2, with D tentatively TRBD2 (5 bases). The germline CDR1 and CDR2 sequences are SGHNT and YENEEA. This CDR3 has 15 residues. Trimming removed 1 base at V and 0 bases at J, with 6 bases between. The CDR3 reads CASSLAGTNTGELFF. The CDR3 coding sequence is TGTGCCAGCAGCTTAGCGGGGACGAACACCGGGGAGCTGTTTTTT.

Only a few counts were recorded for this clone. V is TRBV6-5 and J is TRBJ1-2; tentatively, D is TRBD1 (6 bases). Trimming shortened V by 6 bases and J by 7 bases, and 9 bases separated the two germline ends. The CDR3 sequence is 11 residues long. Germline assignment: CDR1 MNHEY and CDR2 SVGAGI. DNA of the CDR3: TGTGCCAGCAGGGGGGGCTCTGGCTACACCTTC. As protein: CASRGGSGYTF.

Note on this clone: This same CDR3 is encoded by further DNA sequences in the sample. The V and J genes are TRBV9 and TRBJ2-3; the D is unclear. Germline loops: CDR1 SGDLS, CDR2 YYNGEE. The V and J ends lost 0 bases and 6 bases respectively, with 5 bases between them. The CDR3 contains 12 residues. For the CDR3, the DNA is TGTGCCAGCAGCGTAGGAGGCGATACGCAGTATTTT. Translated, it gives CASSVGGDTQYF.

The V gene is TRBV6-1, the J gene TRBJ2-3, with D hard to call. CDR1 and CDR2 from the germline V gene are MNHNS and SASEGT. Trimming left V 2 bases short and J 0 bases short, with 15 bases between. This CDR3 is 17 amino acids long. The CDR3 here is CASSEKGGAPSTDTQYF. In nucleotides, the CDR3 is TGTGCCAGCAGTGAAAAAGGCGGAGCACCTAGCACAGATACGCAGTATTTT.

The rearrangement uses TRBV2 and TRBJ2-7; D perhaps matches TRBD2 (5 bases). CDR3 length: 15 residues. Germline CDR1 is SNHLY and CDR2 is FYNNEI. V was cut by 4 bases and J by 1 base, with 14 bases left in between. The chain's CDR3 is CASSASSIISYEQYF. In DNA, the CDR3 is TGTGCCAGCAGTGCTAGCAGCATAATTTCCTACGAGCAGTACTTC.

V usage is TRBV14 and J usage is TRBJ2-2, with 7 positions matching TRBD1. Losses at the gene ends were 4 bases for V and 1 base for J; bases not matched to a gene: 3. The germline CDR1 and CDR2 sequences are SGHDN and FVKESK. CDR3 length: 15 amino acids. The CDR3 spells CASSLYRGNTGELFF. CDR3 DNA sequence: TGTGCCAGCAGCCTGTACAGGGGGAACACCGGGGAGCTGTTTTTT. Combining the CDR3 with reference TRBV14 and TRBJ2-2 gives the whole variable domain EAGVTQFPSHSVIEKGQTVTLRCDPISGHDNLYWYRRVMGKEIKFLLHFVKESKQDESGMPNNRFLAERTGGTYSTLKVQPAELEDSGVYFCASSLYRGNTGELFFGEGSRLTVL.

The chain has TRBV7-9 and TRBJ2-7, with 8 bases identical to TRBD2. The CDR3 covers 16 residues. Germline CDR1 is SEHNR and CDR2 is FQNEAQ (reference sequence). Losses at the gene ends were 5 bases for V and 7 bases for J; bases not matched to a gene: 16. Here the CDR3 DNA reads TGTGCCAGCAGCAAAGTAACGGGAGGGCGGGTTTTGGAGCAGTACTTC. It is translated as CASSKVTGGRVLEQYF. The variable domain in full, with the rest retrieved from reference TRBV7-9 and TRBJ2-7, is DTGVSQNPRHKITKRGQNVTFRCDPISEHNRLYWYRQTLGQGPEFLTYFQNEAQLEKSRLLSDRFSAERPKGSFSTLEIQRTEQGDSAMYLCASSKVTGGRVLEQYFGPGTRLTVT.

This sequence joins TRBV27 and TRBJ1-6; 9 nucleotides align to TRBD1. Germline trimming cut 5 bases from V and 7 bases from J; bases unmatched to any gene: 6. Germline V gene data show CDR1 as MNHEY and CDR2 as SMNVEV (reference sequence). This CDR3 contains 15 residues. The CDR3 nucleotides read TGTGCCAGCAGTAAACAGGGGGCCGGGAATTCACCCCTCCACTTT. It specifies CASSKQGAGNSPLHF.

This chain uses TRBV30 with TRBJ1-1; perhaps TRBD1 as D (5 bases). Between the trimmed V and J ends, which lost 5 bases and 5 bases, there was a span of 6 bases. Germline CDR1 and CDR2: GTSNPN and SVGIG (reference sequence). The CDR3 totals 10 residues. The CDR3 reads CAWGGTEAFF. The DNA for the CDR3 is TGTGCCTGGGGGGGTACTGAAGCTTTCTTT.

The CDR3 DNA reads as TGTGCCAGCAGTGAAGTCCCGGACAGGCCGTACGAGCAGTACTTC. It specifies CASSEVPDRPYEQYF. J is TRBJ2-7 and V is TRBV6-1; 7 bases line up with TRBD1. Trimming cost V 1 base and J 4 bases; bases outside gene matches: 7. Germline V CDR1 and CDR2: MNHNS, SASEGT. The CDR3 runs to 15 residues.

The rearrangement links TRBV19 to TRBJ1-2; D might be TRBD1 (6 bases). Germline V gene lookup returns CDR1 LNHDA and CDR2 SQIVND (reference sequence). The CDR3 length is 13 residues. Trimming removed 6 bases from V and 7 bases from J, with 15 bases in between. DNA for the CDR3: TGTGCCAGTAGAACCGGGACATGGAGTGGCTACACCTTC. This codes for CASRTGTWSGYTF.

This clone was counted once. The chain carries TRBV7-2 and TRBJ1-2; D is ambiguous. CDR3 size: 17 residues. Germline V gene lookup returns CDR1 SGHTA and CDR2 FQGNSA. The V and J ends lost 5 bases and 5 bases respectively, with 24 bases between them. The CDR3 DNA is TGTGCCAGCAGCCCGAGACACGTTCCCAGCCTCCATTATGGCTACACCTTC. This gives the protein CASSPRHVPSLHYGYTF.

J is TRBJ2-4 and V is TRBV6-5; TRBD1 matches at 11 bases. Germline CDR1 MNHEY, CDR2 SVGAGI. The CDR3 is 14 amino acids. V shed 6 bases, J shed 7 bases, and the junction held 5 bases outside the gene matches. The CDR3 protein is CASSLGQGENIQYF. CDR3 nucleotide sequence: TGTGCCAGCAGCCTGGGACAGGGGGAGAACATTCAGTACTTC.

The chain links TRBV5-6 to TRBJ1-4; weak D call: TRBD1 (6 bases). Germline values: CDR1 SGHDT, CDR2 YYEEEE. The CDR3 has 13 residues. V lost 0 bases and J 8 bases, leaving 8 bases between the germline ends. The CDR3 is CASSLGQAEKLFF. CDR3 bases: TGTGCCAGCAGCTTGGGACAGGCCGAAAAACTGTTTTTT.

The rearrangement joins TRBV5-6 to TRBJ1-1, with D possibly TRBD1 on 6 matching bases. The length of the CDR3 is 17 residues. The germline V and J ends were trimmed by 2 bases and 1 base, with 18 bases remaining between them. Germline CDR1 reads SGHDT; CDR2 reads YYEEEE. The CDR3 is CASSFPQFGQQNTEAFF. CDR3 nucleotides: TGTGCCAGCAGCTTCCCTCAGTTTGGACAGCAGAACACTGAAGCTTTCTTT.

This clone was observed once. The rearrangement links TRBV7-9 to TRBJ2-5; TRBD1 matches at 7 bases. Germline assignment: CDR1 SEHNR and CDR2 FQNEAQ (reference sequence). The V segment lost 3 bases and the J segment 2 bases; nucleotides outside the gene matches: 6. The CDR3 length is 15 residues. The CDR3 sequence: CASSLIGTEQETQYF. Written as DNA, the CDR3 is TGTGCCAGCAGCTTGATCGGGACAGAGCAAGAGACCCAGTACTTC. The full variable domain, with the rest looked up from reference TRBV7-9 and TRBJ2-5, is DTGVSQNPRHKITKRGQNVTFRCDPISEHNRLYWYRQTLGQGPEFLTYFQNEAQLEKSRLLSDRFSAERPKGSFSTLEIQRTEQGDSAMYLCASSLIGTEQETQYFGPGTRLLVL.

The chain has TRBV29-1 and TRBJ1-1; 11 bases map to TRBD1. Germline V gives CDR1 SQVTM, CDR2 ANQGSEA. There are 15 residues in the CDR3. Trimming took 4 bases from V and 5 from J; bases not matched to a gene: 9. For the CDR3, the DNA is TGCAGCGTTGGGGTCCTTGGGACAGGGGGTACTGAAGCTTTCTTT. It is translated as CSVGVLGTGGTEAFF.

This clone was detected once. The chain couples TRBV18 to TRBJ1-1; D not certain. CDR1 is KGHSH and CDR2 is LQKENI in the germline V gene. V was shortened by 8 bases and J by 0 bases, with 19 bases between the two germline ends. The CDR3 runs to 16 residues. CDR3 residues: CASGRPSGRMNTEAFF. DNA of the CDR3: TGTGCCAGCGGCCGACCTTCCGGACGGATGAACACTGAAGCTTTCTTT.